This section outlines one TCR beta chain sequence together with its context. Its matching antigen is unknown. TCRdb keeps only in-frame clones here, not all; method: immunoSEQ multiplex PCR. The repertoire includes around 53,000 clones, roughly 90% of them detected once, and roughly 6.7% sits in the top ten. The germline V gene encodes CDR1 SEHNR and CDR2 FQNEAQ (reference sequence). The ends were cut back, 1 base at V and 7 bases at J, with 11 bases in the middle. There are 15 residues in the CDR3. This sample was included in a study of OX40 agonist ivuxolimab in advanced cancers. Across the study: Ivuxolimab, an agonist antibody against OX40 (CD134), was given to patients.

Broader study findings: Clonal expansion was among the lowest in partial responders at 0.1-3.0 mg/kg, especially CD8+.

Here the sequenced sample was CD4+ or CD8+ T cells sorted from blood, taken in a trial of the OX40 agonist ivuxolimab. The receptor comes from an adult with an advanced solid tumor such as melanoma, head and neck, liver or kidney cancer. The J gene is TRBJ1-6, the V gene TRBV7-9, with D maybe TRBD1 (5 bases). CDR3 nucleotide sequence: TGTGCCAGCAGCTTAGGGGGCCCGGCGAATTCACCCCTCCACTTT. Protein sequence: CASSLGGPANSPLHF.